This TCR beta chain was documented in a study of lung T cells in sarcoidosis with Löfgren's syndrome. In its sample, this clonotype was seen many times. Each CDR3 protein is one row after TCRdb ran MiXCR on the reads. The sample has 2,000 to 3,000 distinct CDR3 sequences, about 29% seen once. This TCR was sampled from a human donor with sarcoidosis (Löfgren's syndrome or another form), or a control subject (not recorded which). What was sequenced was CD4+ T cells from PBMCs.

The CDR3 DNA is TGTGCCAGCAGCCAAGGTCGACTAGCGCGGTCCTACGAGCAGTACTTC. Its translation is CASSQGRLARSYEQYF. The rearrangement uses TRBV3-1 and TRBJ2-7; 8 nucleotides agree with TRBD2. Per the germline V gene, CDR1 is LGHDT and CDR2 is YNNKEL (reference sequence). The CDR3 has 16 amino acids. V shed 1 base, J shed 1 base, and the junction held 6 bases outside the gene matches.